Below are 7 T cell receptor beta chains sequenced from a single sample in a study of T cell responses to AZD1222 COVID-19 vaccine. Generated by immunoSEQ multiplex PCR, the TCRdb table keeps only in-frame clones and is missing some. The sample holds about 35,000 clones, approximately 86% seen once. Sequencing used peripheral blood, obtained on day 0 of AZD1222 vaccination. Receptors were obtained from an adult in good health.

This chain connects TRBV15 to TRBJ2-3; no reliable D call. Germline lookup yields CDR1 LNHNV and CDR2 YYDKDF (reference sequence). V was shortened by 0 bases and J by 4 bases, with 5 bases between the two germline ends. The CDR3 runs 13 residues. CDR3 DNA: TGTGCCACCAGCAGAGAAGGGTCAGATACGCAGTATTTT. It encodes CATSREGSDTQYF.

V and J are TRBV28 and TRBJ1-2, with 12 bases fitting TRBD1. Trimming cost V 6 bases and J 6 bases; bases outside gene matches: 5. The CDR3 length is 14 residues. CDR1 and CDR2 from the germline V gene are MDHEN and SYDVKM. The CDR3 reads CASRGTGGFDGYTF. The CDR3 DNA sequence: TGTGCCAGCAGGGGGACAGGGGGCTTTGATGGCTACACCTTC.

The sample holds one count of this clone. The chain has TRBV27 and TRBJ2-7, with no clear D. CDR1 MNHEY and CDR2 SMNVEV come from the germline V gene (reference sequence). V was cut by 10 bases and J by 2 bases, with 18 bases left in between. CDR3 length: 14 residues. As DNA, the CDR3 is TGTGCCACCTCCCTGACTGTCCCCCCCTACGAGCAGTACTTC. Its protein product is CATSLTVPPYEQYF.

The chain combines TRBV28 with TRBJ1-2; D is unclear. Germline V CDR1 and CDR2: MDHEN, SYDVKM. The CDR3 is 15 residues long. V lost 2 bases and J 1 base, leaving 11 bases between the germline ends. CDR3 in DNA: TGTGCCAGCAGTTTACCTTCGAGGATTAACTATGGCTACACCTTC. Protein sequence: CASSLPSRINYGYTF.

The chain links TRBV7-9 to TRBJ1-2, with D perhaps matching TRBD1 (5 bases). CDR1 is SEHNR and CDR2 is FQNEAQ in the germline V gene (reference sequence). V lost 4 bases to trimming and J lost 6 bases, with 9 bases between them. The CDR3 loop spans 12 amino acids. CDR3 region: CASSSQGNGYTF. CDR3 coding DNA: TGTGCCAGCAGCTCCCAGGGTAATGGCTACACCTTC.

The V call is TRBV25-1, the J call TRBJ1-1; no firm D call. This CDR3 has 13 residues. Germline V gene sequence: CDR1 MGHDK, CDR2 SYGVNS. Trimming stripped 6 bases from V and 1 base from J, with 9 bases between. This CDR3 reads CASSRGGNTEAFF. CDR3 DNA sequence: TGTGCCAGCAGCCGCGGAGGGAACACTGAAGCTTTCTTT.

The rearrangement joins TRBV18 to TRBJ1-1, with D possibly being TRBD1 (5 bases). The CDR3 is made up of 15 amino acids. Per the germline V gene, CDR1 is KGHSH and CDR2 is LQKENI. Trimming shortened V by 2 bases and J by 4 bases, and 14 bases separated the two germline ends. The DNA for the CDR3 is TGTGCCAGCTCACCAGGAACAGGATCCGGCACTGAAGCTTTCTTT. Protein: CASSPGTGSGTEAFF.